Listed here are 21 T cell receptor beta chains from one sample, sequenced in a study of OX40 agonist ivuxolimab in advanced cancers. This table comes from immunoSEQ multiplex PCR, and its TCRdb copy is limited to in-frame clones, with some not included. The sample contains around 45,000 clones, 80% of which appear only once. The sample consisted of CD4+ or CD8+ T cells sorted from blood, taken in a trial of the OX40 agonist ivuxolimab. These receptors originate from an adult with an advanced solid tumor such as melanoma, head and neck, liver or kidney cancer.

The chain is built from TRBV6-6 and TRBJ1-2; 8 nucleotides agree with TRBD1. Per germline, CDR1 MNHNY and CDR2 SVGAGI (reference sequence). J lost 7 bases, V lost 0 bases, and 4 bases had no gene match. The CDR3 has 14 amino acids. CDR3 residues: CASSYSGQALGYTF. DNA of the CDR3: TGTGCCAGCAGTTACTCGGGACAGGCTCTTGGCTACACCTTC.

The J gene is TRBJ2-5, the V gene TRBV7-9; a weak D match, TRBD2 (5 bases). From germline, CDR1 is SEHNR and CDR2 FQNEAQ (reference sequence). CDR3 length: 12 amino acids. Trimming took 7 bases from V and 1 from J, leaving 7 bases between them. The chain's CDR3 is CASTGIQETQYF. The CDR3 bases are TGTGCCAGCACCGGGATCCAAGAGACCCAGTACTTC. Full variable domain (remainder filled in from reference TRBV7-9 and TRBJ2-5): DTGVSQNPRHKITKRGQNVTFRCDPISEHNRLYWYRQTLGQGPEFLTYFQNEAQLEKSRLLSDRFSAERPKGSFSTLEIQRTEQGDSAMYLCASTGIQETQYFGPGTRLLVL.

This clone was seen once. The rearrangement joins TRBV19 to TRBJ1-6; D is possibly TRBD1 (6 bases). The V gene lost 5 bases and the J gene lost 1 base, with 15 bases spanning the gap. CDR3 length equals 17 residues. Looked up from germline, CDR1 is LNHDA and CDR2 is SQIVND (reference sequence). The DNA of the CDR3 is TGTGCCAGTAGTTCCCGGTCAAGGGGGTCCTATAATTCACCCCTCCACTTT. Encoded protein: CASSSRSRGSYNSPLHF.

This sequence joins TRBV7-6 and TRBJ1-3; D gene uncertain. Trimming left V 0 bases short and J 2 bases short, with 8 bases between. Germline V gene sequence: CDR1 SGHVS, CDR2 FNYEAQ. The CDR3 has 15 amino acids. The CDR3 DNA sequence: TGTGCCAGCAGCTTAGCGGAGGGTGCTGGAAACACCATATATTTT. Amino acid sequence: CASSLAEGAGNTIYF. Filled out from reference TRBV7-6 and TRBJ1-3, the complete variable domain reads GAGVSQSPRYKVTKRGQDVALRCDPISGHVSLYWYRQALGQGPEFLTYFNYEAQQDKSGLPNDRFSAERPEGSISTLTIQRTEQRDSAMYRCASSLAEGAGNTIYFGEGSWLTVV.

V usage is TRBV29-1 and J usage is TRBJ2-5; D is unresolved. V was shortened by 2 bases and J by 7 bases, with 14 bases between the two germline ends. Per the germline V gene, CDR1 is SQVTM and CDR2 is ANQGSEA. This CDR3 has 13 residues. The CDR3 bases are TGCAGCGTTGAACGGACGGGTAAAGGGACCCAGTACTTC. Amino acid sequence: CSVERTGKGTQYF.

A word on this clone: The sample contains more than one DNA sequence encoding this CDR3. The chain has TRBV4-1 and TRBJ2-7, with D tentatively TRBD1 (5 bases). V was pared by 0 bases and J by 4 bases, with 13 bases between. The CDR3 contains 15 residues. CDR1 MGHRA and CDR2 YSYEKL come from the germline V gene. In DNA form, the CDR3 reads TGCGCCAGCAGCCAAGATCGTCAGGGTTGGTACGAGCAGTACTTC. It yields the protein CASSQDRQGWYEQYF.

This rearrangement joins TRBV14 to TRBJ2-1; TRBD2 matches at 10 bases. This CDR3 is 16 amino acids long. The V gene's germline CDR1 is SGHDN and CDR2 FVKESK. V was pared by 4 bases and J by 4 bases, with 7 bases of the junction left unmatched. CDR3 DNA sequence: TGTGCCAGCAGCCCCCCCCAGCGGGAGGGTTACAATGAGCAGTTCTTC. It yields the protein CASSPPQREGYNEQFF.

This clone showed up just once. This chain connects TRBV7-8 to TRBJ1-5, with TRBD1 matching 7 bases. CDR1 SGHVS and CDR2 FQNEAQ come from the germline V gene. The junction had 5 bases not matched to a gene; V was cut back by 0 bases and J by 6 bases. The CDR3 covers 15 residues. The CDR3, as DNA: TGTGCCAGCAGCTTAGCTACAGGGGACGGTCAGCCCCAGCATTTT. Translating it yields CASSLATGDGQPQHF.

The V gene is TRBV7-2, the J gene TRBJ2-1; 8 nucleotides match TRBD2. The CDR3 is made up of 16 amino acids. Germline assignment: CDR1 SGHTA and CDR2 FQGNSA. V lost 4 bases, J lost 1 base, and 6 bases stayed unmatched. CDR3 bases: TGTGCCAGCAGCTCCCTTAGCGGGAAATCCTACAATGAGCAGTTCTTC. As protein: CASSSLSGKSYNEQFF.

This clone was recorded a few times. The V gene is TRBV7-8, the J gene TRBJ2-1; 12 nucleotides align to TRBD2. Looked up from germline, CDR1 is SGHVS and CDR2 is FQNEAQ. The V gene end was trimmed by 4 bases and the J gene end by 4 bases; junction bases not matched to a gene: 8. The CDR3 length is 17 residues. DNA of the CDR3: TGTGCCAGCAGCTCGATAGCGCTAGCGGGAGGGTACAATGAGCAGTTCTTC. Translating gives CASSSIALAGGYNEQFF.

This clone showed up just once. V usage is TRBV18 and J usage is TRBJ2-1; D uncertain. The CDR3 consists of 14 residues. V gave up 0 bases and J gave up 6 bases, with 9 bases separating them. Germline V gives CDR1 KGHSH, CDR2 LQKENI. Here the CDR3 reads CASSPPIVGNEQFF. In DNA form, the CDR3 reads TGTGCCAGCTCACCACCGATAGTAGGCAATGAGCAGTTCTTC.

This clone was seen more than once but under ten times. The V gene is TRBV7-9, the J gene TRBJ1-1; tentative D call: TRBD1 (5 bases). Germline CDR1 reads SEHNR; CDR2 reads FQNEAQ (reference sequence). The CDR3 has 13 amino acids. V lost 5 bases, J lost 5 bases, and 12 bases lay in between. The CDR3 loop reads CASSLGTATEAFF. CDR3 DNA: TGTGCCAGCAGCCTTGGGACGGCAACTGAAGCTTTCTTT.

V gene TRBV7-8 combines with J gene TRBJ1-3; D is uncertain. The CDR3 sequence is 15 residues long. Trimming pared 1 base from V and 4 bases from J, leaving 11 bases between. CDR1 and CDR2 (germline): SGHVS, FQNEAQ. The CDR3 DNA reads as TGTGCCAGCAGCTTAGGGACGACGGGGGGAAACACCATATATTTT. Translated: CASSLGTTGGNTIYF. The variable domain in full, with the rest retrieved from reference TRBV7-8 and TRBJ1-3, is GAGVSQSPRYKVAKRGQDVALRCDPISGHVSLFWYQQALGQGPEFLTYFQNEAQLDKSGLPSDRFFAERPEGSVSTLKIQRTQQEDSAVYLCASSLGTTGGNTIYFGEGSWLTVV.

The rearrangement links TRBV11-3 to TRBJ2-5; 7 bases map to TRBD2. Germline V lookup: CDR1 SGHNT, CDR2 YENEEA. The CDR3 is 16 residues long. Unmatched junction bases numbered 9, after V lost 0 bases and J lost 5 bases. CDR3 in DNA: TGTGCCAGCAGCTTAGATTCGGCTAGCGGACGGGAGACCCAGTACTTC. This gives the protein CASSLDSASGRETQYF.

This chain uses TRBV6-5 with TRBJ1-1, with D maybe TRBD1 (5 bases). The CDR3 contains 12 residues. CDR1 MNHEY and CDR2 SVGAGI come from the germline V gene. Trimming cost V 8 bases and J 4 bases, with 11 bases left between them. The CDR3 nucleotides are TGTGCCAGCGGGGGAATTGGCACTGAAGCTTTCTTT. It specifies CASGGIGTEAFF.

This chain uses TRBV11-2 with TRBJ2-1; 9 positions agree with TRBD2. This CDR3 contains 17 residues. Unmatched junction bases numbered 8, after V lost 3 bases and J lost 2 bases. Germline V CDR1 and CDR2: SGHAT, FQNNGV. The CDR3 DNA sequence: TGTGCCAGCAGCTTGCGACTAGCGGAGGGGGCCTACAATGAGCAGTTCTTC. Amino acid sequence: CASSLRLAEGAYNEQFF.

The chain joins TRBV2 to TRBJ1-4; D not resolved. The CDR3 contains 16 residues. Germline V gene data show CDR1 as SNHLY and CDR2 as FYNNEI. V lost 4 bases and J lost 0, with 12 bases in between. CDR3 residues: CASSVDSPATNEKLFF. The DNA of the CDR3 is TGTGCCAGCAGTGTTGACTCTCCGGCAACTAATGAAAAACTGTTTTTT.

The rearrangement joins TRBV25-1 to TRBJ2-2; the D is unclear. The CDR3 has 12 residues. Deletions cut 1 base from V and 7 bases from J, with 4 bases between. The germline V gene encodes CDR1 MGHDK and CDR2 SYGVNS. The CDR3 is CASSEWGGELFF. CDR3 in DNA: TGTGCCAGCAGTGAATGGGGCGGGGAGCTGTTTTTT.

The chain uses TRBV1 and TRBJ2-3; the table's D call TRBD2 went unverified against the DNA. TRBV1 is deemed a pseudogene. This CDR3 is built from 16 residues. The CDR3 DNA sequence: TGCACCAGCAGCCAAGATGGGGGACTAGCAACAGATACGCAGTATTTT. Translating gives CTSSQDGGLATDTQYF.

The genes are TRBV7-2 and TRBJ2-5; tentative D call: TRBD1 (6 bases). The length of the CDR3 is 15 residues. Deletions cut 0 bases from V and 4 bases from J, with 12 bases between. Looked up from germline, CDR1 is SGHTA and CDR2 is FQGNSA. Here the CDR3 DNA reads TGTGCCAGCAGCTTAGCTCCAGGGGTCGGAGAGACCCAGTACTTC. This gives the protein CASSLAPGVGETQYF.

V is TRBV7-2 and J is TRBJ1-2, with D hard to call. The V end lost 2 bases, the J end lost 7 bases, and 17 bases lay between the germline ends. This CDR3 region has 15 residues. CDR1 SGHTA and CDR2 FQGNSA come from the germline V gene. The CDR3 nucleotides read TGTGCCAGCAGCTTAATTCCCTCCGGGGAGGCTGGCTACACCTTC. Its protein product is CASSLIPSGEAGYTF.